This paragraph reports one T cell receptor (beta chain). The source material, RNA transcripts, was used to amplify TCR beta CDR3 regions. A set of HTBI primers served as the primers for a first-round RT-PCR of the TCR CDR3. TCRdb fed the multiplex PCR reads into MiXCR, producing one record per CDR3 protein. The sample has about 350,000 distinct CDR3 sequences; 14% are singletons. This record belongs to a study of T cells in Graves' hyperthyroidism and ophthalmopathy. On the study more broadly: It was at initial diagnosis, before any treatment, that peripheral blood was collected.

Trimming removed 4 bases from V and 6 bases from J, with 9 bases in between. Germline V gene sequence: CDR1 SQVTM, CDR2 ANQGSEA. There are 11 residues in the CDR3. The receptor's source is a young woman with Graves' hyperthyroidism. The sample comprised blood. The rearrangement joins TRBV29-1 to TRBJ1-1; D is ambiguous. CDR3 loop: CSVATAAEAFF. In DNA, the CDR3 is TGCAGCGTTGCGACCGCAGCTGAAGCTTTCTTT.